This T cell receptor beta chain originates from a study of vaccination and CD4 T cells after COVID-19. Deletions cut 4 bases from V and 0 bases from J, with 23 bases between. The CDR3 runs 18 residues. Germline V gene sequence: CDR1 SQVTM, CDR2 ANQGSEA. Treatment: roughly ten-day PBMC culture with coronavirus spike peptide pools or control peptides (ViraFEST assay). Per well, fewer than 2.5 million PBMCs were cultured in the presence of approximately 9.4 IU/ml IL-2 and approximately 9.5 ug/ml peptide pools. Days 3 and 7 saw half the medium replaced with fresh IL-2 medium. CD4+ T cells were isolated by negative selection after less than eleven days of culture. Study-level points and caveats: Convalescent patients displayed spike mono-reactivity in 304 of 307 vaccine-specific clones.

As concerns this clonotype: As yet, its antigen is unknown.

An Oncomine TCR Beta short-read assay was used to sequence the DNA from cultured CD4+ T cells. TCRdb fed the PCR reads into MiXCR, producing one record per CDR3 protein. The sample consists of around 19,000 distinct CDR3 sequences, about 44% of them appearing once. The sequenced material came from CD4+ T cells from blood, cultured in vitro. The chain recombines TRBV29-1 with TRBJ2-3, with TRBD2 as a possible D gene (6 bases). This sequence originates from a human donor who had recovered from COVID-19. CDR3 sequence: CSVAASTGAYSSTDTQYF. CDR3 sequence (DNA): TGCAGCGTTGCGGCGTCAACGGGAGCGTACTCTAGCACAGATACGCAGTATTTT.